This T cell receptor (beta chain) was recovered during a study of beta chain features in type 1 diabetes. Overall study context: Cell yields, gender and age were comparable in patients and healthy donors. Findings of the study overall: A pattern of fewer insertions and more deletions at VDJ junctions was seen in type 1 diabetes patients. Patients and controls would be equally affected if PCR favored shorter templates.

Only a few counts were recorded for this clone. Antigen unknown. Reverse transcription of all isolated RNA meant that expressed TCRB transcripts were sequenced. The table came from immunoSEQ multiplex PCR; TCRdb's copy has only in-frame clones and leaves some out. The sample lists 250,000 to 300,000 clones; 8% were seen once. Germline V gene data show CDR1 as MNHNY and CDR2 as SVGAGI (reference sequence). This CDR3 contains 13 residues. V was pared by 0 bases and J by 6 bases, with 8 bases between. This TCR was sampled from a young woman in good health. The sequencing sample was made of central memory CD4+ T cells from blood. The rearrangement links TRBV6-6 to TRBJ1-1; D call uncertain. The CDR3 coding sequence is TGTGCCAGCAGTTACTCAGGAGTTTCTGAAGCTTTCTTT. Translated, it gives CASSYSGVSEAFF.